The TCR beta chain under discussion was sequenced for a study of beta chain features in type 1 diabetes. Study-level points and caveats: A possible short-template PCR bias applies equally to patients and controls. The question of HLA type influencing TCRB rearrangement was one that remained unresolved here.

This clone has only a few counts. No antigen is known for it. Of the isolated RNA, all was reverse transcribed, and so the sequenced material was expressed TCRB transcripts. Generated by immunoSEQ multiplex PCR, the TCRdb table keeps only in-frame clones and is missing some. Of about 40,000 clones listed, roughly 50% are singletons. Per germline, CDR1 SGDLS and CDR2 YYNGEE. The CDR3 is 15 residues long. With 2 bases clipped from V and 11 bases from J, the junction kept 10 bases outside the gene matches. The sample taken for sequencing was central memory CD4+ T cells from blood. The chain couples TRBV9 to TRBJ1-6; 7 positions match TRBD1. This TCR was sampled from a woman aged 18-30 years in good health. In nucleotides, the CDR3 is TGTGCCAGCAGCGTGGGGGACAGAACTAAAGCACCCCTCCACTTT. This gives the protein CASSVGDRTKAPLHF.